Below, 24 T cell receptor beta chains from the same sample are listed, as sequenced in a study of T-cell reconstitution after alpha-beta-depleted transplantation in children. TCRbeta library construction was performed incorporating unique molecular identifiers. TCRdb reprocessed the PCR reads with MiXCR, giving one entry per CDR3 protein. The sample shows roughly 500,000 distinct CDR3 sequences, under 12% of them seen only once. The sequencing here drew on PBMCs, taken before TCRalphabeta/CD19-depleted stem cell transplant. These TCRs come from a child aged 2 to 10 with inherited bone marrow failure, due to receive a stem cell transplant.

The table lists this clonotype with many counts. J is TRBJ2-1 and V is TRBV7-6; 8 bases align to TRBD1. The CDR3 length is 17 residues. V was pared by 1 base and J by 2 bases, with 7 bases of the junction left unmatched. Germline V gene data show CDR1 as SGHVS and CDR2 as FNYEAQ. Here the CDR3 DNA reads TGTGCCAGCAGCTTAGAGGACCGGGACAGGACCTACAATGAGCAGTTCTTC. It is translated as CASSLEDRDRTYNEQFF.

Turning to this clonotype: A clone one base away is much larger, so this may be a read error. This chain connects TRBV7-9 to TRBJ2-1, with 9 positions matching TRBD2. Germline assignment: CDR1 SEHNR and CDR2 FQNEAQ (reference sequence). This CDR3 is 13 amino acids long. The DNA of the CDR3 is TGTGCCAGCAGTTTAGCGGGAGACCATGAGCGGTTCTTC. It encodes CASSLAGDHERFF.

This clonotype came up a few times. V gene TRBV4-3 combines with J gene TRBJ2-7; 7 bases match TRBD2. The germline gives CDR1 LGHNA, CDR2 YSLEER. The CDR3 contains 15 residues. V gave up 1 base and J gave up 3 bases; unmatched junction bases: 6. The CDR3 sequence is CASSQGYAGVYEQYF. CDR3 nucleotides: TGCGCCAGCAGCCAAGGATATGCGGGGGTCTACGAGCAGTACTTC.

This clonotype was picked up many times. The rearrangement links TRBV27 to TRBJ2-1, with TRBD1 identical over 10 bases. V was pared by 1 base and J by 8 bases, with 5 bases of the junction left unmatched. This CDR3 spans 15 amino acids. Germline V gene lookup returns CDR1 MNHEY and CDR2 SMNVEV (reference sequence). In DNA form, the CDR3 reads TGTGCCAGCAGTTTATGGGGACAGGGGACCGATGAGCAGTTCTTC. The encoded protein is CASSLWGQGTDEQFF.

This clonotype turned up a few times. This rearrangement joins TRBV20-1 to TRBJ2-1; TRBD2 matches 7 bases. The V gene end was trimmed by 0 bases and the J gene end by 4 bases; junction bases not matched to a gene: 12. The CDR3 has 17 residues. From germline, CDR1 is DFQATT and CDR2 SNEGSKA (reference sequence). This chain's CDR3 is CSARDPRGSGDYNEQFF. As DNA, the CDR3 is TGCAGTGCTAGAGATCCTCGGGGCAGCGGGGATTACAATGAGCAGTTCTTC.

Many counts were recorded for this clonotype. The chain employs TRBV29-1 and TRBJ2-3, with a tentative D call TRBD1 (6 bases). V dropped 2 bases and J dropped 6 bases, with 12 bases sitting between them. Germline loops: CDR1 SQVTM, CDR2 ANQGSEA. This CDR3 region has 13 residues. In DNA, the CDR3 is TGCAGCGTTGAATTGCCAGGGGAGGATACGCAGTATTTT. Translating gives CSVELPGEDTQYF.

This clonotype was observed at least ten times. This chain connects TRBV2 to TRBJ1-1, with a weak D call TRBD1 (5 bases). Germline CDR1 is SNHLY and CDR2 is FYNNEI. The V and J ends lost 7 bases and 3 bases respectively, with 21 bases between them. This CDR3 comprises 16 residues. CDR3 protein: CASTAGDSRSDTEAFF. In DNA, the CDR3 is TGTGCCAGCACAGCGGGTGACAGCCGGTCGGACACTGAAGCTTTCTTT.

This clonotype came up a few times. The rearrangement links TRBV27 to TRBJ2-7; D uncertain. The CDR3 runs 14 residues. Trimming shortened V by 3 bases and J by 3 bases, and 12 bases separated the two germline ends. Germline V lookup: CDR1 MNHEY, CDR2 SMNVEV (reference sequence). The CDR3 is CASSFGIGRYEQYF. CDR3 coding DNA: TGTGCCAGCAGTTTCGGCATCGGACGCTACGAGCAGTACTTC.

This clonotype has just a few counts. A much larger clone differs from this one at a single base, so this may be a read error. V and J are TRBV6-5 and TRBJ2-5, with TRBD2 matching over 7 bases. The V and J ends lost 0 bases and 2 bases, in that order; junction bases with no gene match: 0. CDR1 and CDR2 from the germline V gene are MNHEY and SVGAGI. This CDR3 is 14 amino acids long. The CDR3 coding sequence is TGTGCCAGCAGTTACTCGGGGGGGCAAGAGACCCAGTACTTC. Protein sequence: CASSYSGGQETQYF.

This clonotype came up many times. The rearrangement uses TRBV4-1 and TRBJ1-2; 9 nucleotides align to TRBD1. The trim removed 1 base at V and 4 bases at J, leaving 4 bases unmatched. Germline V lookup: CDR1 MGHRA, CDR2 YSYEKL. CDR3 size: 15 residues. The CDR3 loop reads CASSQARTGAYGYTF. Here the CDR3 DNA reads TGCGCCAGCAGCCAAGCTAGGACAGGGGCCTATGGCTACACCTTC.

The chain uses TRBV4-1 and TRBJ2-7, with a possible D match to TRBD1 (5 bases). This CDR3 comprises 15 residues. V lost 4 bases, J lost 4 bases, and 17 bases lay in between. Germline CDR1 and CDR2: MGHRA and YSYEKL. The CDR3 loop reads CASSRHLLGVYEQYF. The CDR3 region has the DNA TGCGCCAGCAGCCGTCATCTTTTAGGGGTTTACGAGCAGTACTTC.

This clonotype was counted at least ten times. The chain has TRBV5-4 and TRBJ2-2, with 8 bases matching TRBD1. The ends lost 0 bases at V and 5 bases at J; junction bases unmatched: 6. CDR1 and CDR2 (germline): SGHNT, YYREEE (reference sequence). CDR3 length equals 16 residues. The CDR3 DNA follows: TGTGCCAGCAGCTTGGAGCCAGGGGGCGGGACCGGGGAGCTGTTTTTT. Residues: CASSLEPGGGTGELFF. Looking up the rest from reference TRBV5-4 and TRBJ2-2 gives the full variable domain: ETGVTQSPTHLIKTRGQQVTLRCSSQSGHNTVSWYQQALGQGPQFIFQYYREEENGRGNFPPRFSGLQFPNYSSELNVNALELDDSALYLCASSLEPGGGTGELFFGEGSRLTVL.

This clonotype was found many times. Here the CDR3 DNA reads TGCGCCAGCAGCCAAGATGGGAGGGAGCGGGAGGCCTACAATGAGCAGTTCTTC. Protein: CASSQDGREREAYNEQFF. The chain recombines TRBV4-3 with TRBJ2-1; 9 bases agree with TRBD2. V shed 0 bases, J shed 2 bases, and the junction held 8 bases outside the gene matches. The germline gives CDR1 LGHNA, CDR2 YSLEER. The CDR3 contains 18 residues.

This clonotype came up a few times. V and J are TRBV19 and TRBJ1-1, with no clear D. Germline CDR1 is LNHDA and CDR2 is SQIVND (reference sequence). V shed 0 bases and J shed 6 bases, with 20 bases lying between them. CDR3 length: 17 amino acids. As DNA, the CDR3 is TGTGCCAGTAGTATAGATCCTAAGCGGGGAGGATGGTCTGAAGCTTTCTTT. Residues: CASSIDPKRGGWSEAFF.

The chain joins TRBV19 to TRBJ2-5, with D unclear. CDR1 LNHDA and CDR2 SQIVND come from the germline V gene (reference sequence). V was cut by 0 bases and J by 5 bases, with 13 bases left in between. This CDR3 has 15 amino acids. The CDR3 loop is CASSIDLETLETQYF. Written as DNA, the CDR3 is TGTGCCAGTAGTATAGATCTGGAGACGCTGGAGACCCAGTACTTC.

Ten or more counts support this clonotype. The chain is built from TRBV6-4 and TRBJ2-6; 9 nucleotides agree with TRBD1. Germline V CDR1 and CDR2: MRHNA, SNTAGT. This CDR3 has 19 residues. Trimming took 6 bases from V and 0 from J; bases not matched to a gene: 12. The CDR3 loop reads CASSQNRDRAASGANVLTF. The CDR3, as DNA: TGTGCCAGCAGCCAAAACCGGGACAGGGCCGCCTCTGGGGCCAACGTCCTGACTTTC.

In its sample, this clonotype was seen many times. V and J are TRBV7-9 and TRBJ2-5, with 8 bases identical to TRBD2. The CDR3 sequence is 16 residues long. V shed 1 base, J shed 5 bases, and the junction held 9 bases outside the gene matches. Germline V gene data show CDR1 as SEHNR and CDR2 as FQNEAQ (reference sequence). The CDR3 nucleotides read TGTGCCAGCAGCTTAGGGGCCGGGAGGGTGGTGGAGACCCAGTACTTC. Its translation: CASSLGAGRVVETQYF.

At least ten counts were recorded for this clonotype. The chain links TRBV29-1 to TRBJ1-1; 10 positions match TRBD1. J lost 4 bases, V lost 8 bases, and 7 bases had no gene match. The CDR3 loop spans 13 amino acids. Germline V gene lookup returns CDR1 SQVTM and CDR2 ANQGSEA. The CDR3 protein is CSLSRDRGTEAFF. Here the CDR3 DNA reads TGCAGCTTAAGCCGGGACAGGGGCACTGAAGCTTTCTTT. Looking up the rest from reference TRBV29-1 and TRBJ1-1 gives the full variable domain: SAVISQKPSRDICQRGTSLTIQCQVDSQVTMMFWYRQQPGQSLTLIATANQGSEATYESGFVIDKFPISRPNLTFSTLTVSNMSPEDSSIYLCSLSRDRGTEAFFGQGTRLTVV.

This clonotype was counted many times. The CDR3, as DNA: TGTGCCAGCAGCAGTGGTCGACTAGCGGGAGTGTACGAGCAGTACTTC. Translation: CASSSGRLAGVYEQYF. The rearrangement links TRBV21-1 to TRBJ2-7; TRBD2, the D gene given by the table, was not confirmed from the DNA. TRBV21-1 is a pseudogene segment. This CDR3 comprises 16 residues.

In this sample, this clonotype turned up many times. V and J are TRBV27 and TRBJ2-7; the D gene is possibly TRBD1 (6 bases). The CDR3 length is 15 residues. CDR1 and CDR2 from the germline V gene are MNHEY and SMNVEV (reference sequence). V was shortened by 5 bases and J by 2 bases, with 16 bases between the two germline ends. CDR3 coding DNA: TGTGCCAGCAGTGGGGATGCGACAGGCCCCTACGAGCAGTACTTC. Its protein is CASSGDATGPYEQYF.

This clonotype showed up many times. The J gene is TRBJ2-1, the V gene TRBV5-4, with D possibly being TRBD1 or TRBD2 (5 bases each). V was shortened by 1 base and J by 0 bases, with 11 bases between the two germline ends. Germline assignment: CDR1 SGHNT and CDR2 YYREEE (reference sequence). This CDR3 is 16 amino acids long. CDR3 residues: CASSLPGTGSYNEQFF. The DNA for the CDR3 is TGTGCCAGCAGCTTGCCGGGGACGGGCTCCTACAATGAGCAGTTCTTC.

The chain combines TRBV9 with TRBJ2-1, with D unclear. From germline, CDR1 is SGDLS and CDR2 YYNGEE. Trimming took off 3 bases at V and 8 bases at J, with 18 bases between the two ends. The CDR3 totals 15 residues. Here the CDR3 DNA reads TGTGCCAGCAGCGCCCTTCGAGGATACAACGATGAGCAGTTCTTC. Protein sequence: CASSALRGYNDEQFF.

This clonotype has at least ten counts. V and J are TRBV20-1 and TRBJ2-5, with 8 bases identical to TRBD2. Germline CDR1 is DFQATT and CDR2 is SNEGSKA (reference sequence). The CDR3 sequence is 15 residues long. V shed 0 bases and J 4 bases; nucleotides not matched to a gene: 7. CDR3 nucleotides: TGCAGTGCTAGAGAAGGGGCGGGAGGAGGAGAGACCCAGTACTTC. Translating gives CSAREGAGGGETQYF.

The chain couples TRBV13 to TRBJ2-5; TRBD2 is a possible D gene (6 bases). The CDR3 contains 14 residues. Germline CDR1 PRHDT, CDR2 FYEKMQ (reference sequence). The ends were cut back, 5 bases at V and 3 bases at J, with 13 bases in the middle. The CDR3 is CASSRPPSEETQYF. As DNA, the CDR3 is TGTGCCAGCAGCCGACCTCCTAGCGAAGAGACCCAGTACTTC.